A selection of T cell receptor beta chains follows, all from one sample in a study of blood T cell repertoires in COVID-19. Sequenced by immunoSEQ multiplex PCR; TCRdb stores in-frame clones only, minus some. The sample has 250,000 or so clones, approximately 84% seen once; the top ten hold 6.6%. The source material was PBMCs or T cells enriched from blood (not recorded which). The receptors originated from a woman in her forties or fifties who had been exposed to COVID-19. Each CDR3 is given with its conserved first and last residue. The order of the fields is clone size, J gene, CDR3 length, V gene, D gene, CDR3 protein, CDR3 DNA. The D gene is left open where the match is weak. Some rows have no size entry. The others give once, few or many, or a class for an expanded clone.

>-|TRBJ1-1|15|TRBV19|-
CASSMRHKADTEAFF
TGTGCCAGTAGTATGAGGCACAAGGCCGACACTGAAGCTTTCTTT
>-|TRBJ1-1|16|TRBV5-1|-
CASSSRESGLNTEAFF
TGCGCCAGCAGCTCCCGGGAGTCGGGTTTGAACACTGAAGCTTTCTTT
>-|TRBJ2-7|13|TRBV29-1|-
CSVETGQGYEQYF
TGCAGCGTTGAAACAGGGCAGGGCTACGAGCAGTACTTC
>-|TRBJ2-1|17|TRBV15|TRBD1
CATSPPGTGSRVNEQFF
TGTGCCACCAGCCCACCCGGGACAGGGTCTCGGGTGAATGAGCAGTTCTTC
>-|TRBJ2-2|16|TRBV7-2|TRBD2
CASSFSGGVNTGELFF
TGTGCCAGCAGCTTTAGCGGGGGGGTGAACACCGGGGAGCTGTTTTTT
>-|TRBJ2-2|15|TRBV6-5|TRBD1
CASSSVQGAAGELFF
TGTGCCAGCAGTTCAGTTCAGGGGGCCGCCGGGGAGCTGTTTTTT
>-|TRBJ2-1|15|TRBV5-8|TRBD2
CASSLGLATRNEQFF
TGTGCCAGCAGCTTGGGACTAGCGACCCGGAATGAGCAGTTCTTC
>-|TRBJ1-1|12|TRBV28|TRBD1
CALGQGATEAFF
TGTGCCCTTGGACAGGGGGCGACTGAAGCTTTCTTT
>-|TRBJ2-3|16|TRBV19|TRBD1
CASSIRTGGPTDTQYF
TGTGCCAGTAGTATTCGGACAGGGGGGCCCACAGATACGCAGTATTTT
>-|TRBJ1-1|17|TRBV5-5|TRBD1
CASSLYQGGHMHTEAFF
TGTGCCAGCAGCTTATATCAGGGGGGTCACATGCACACTGAAGCTTTCTTT
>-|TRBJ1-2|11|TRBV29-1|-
CSVVSYWGYTF
TGCAGCGTTGTAAGCTATTGGGGCTACACCTTC
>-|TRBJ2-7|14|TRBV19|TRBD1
CASSGGTGAHEQYF
TGTGCCAGTAGTGGGGGGACAGGGGCCCACGAGCAGTACTTC
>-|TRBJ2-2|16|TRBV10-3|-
CAISGLGRVSTGELFF
TGTGCCATCAGTGGGCTGGGCAGGGTCAGCACCGGGGAGCTGTTTTTT
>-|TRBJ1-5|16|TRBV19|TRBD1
CASSPSQQGGNQPQHF
TGTGCCAGTAGTCCTTCCCAACAGGGGGGGAATCAGCCCCAGCATTTT
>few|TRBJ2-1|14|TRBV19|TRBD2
CASSWGGSYNEQFF
TGTGCCAGTAGTTGGGGAGGGTCCTACAATGAGCAGTTCTTC
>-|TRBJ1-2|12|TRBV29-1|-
CSGTTGNYGYTF
TGCAGCGGCACGACGGGGAACTATGGCTACACCTTC
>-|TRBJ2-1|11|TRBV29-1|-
CSGEAGSQQFF
TGCAGCGGAGAGGCTGGATCGCAACAGTTCTTC
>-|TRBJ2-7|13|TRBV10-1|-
CASSFFHGAEQYF
TGCGCCAGCAGTTTTTTCCATGGGGCCGAGCAGTACTTC
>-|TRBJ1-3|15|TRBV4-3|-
CASSQDPDSGNTIYF
TGCGCCAGCAGCCAAGATCCAGACAGCGGAAACACCATATATTTT
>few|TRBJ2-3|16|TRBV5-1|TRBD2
CASSGQTSGSTDTQYF
TGCGCCAGCAGCGGACAGACTAGCGGAAGCACAGATACGCAGTATTTT
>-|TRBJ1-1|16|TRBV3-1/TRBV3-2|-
CASSQERDWMNTEAFF
TGTGCCAGCAGCCAAGAACGGGACTGGATGAACACTGAAGCTTTCTTT
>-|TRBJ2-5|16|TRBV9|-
CASSVEGGDPGETQYF
TGTGCCAGCAGCGTAGAGGGGGGGGACCCCGGGGAGACCCAGTACTTC
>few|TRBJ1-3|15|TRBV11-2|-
CASSLDGSSGNTIYF
TGTGCCAGCAGCTTAGATGGGAGCTCTGGAAACACCATATATTTT
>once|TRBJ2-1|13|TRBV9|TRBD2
CASSVTSGGEQFF
TGTGCCAGCAGCGTAACTAGCGGGGGGGAGCAGTTCTTC
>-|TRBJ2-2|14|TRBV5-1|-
CASQGILNTGELFF
TGCGCCAGCCAGGGGATCCTGAACACCGGGGAGCTGTTTTTT
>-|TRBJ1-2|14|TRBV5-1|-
CASSLARAVYGYTF
TGCGCCAGCAGCTTGGCCAGGGCAGTCTATGGCTACACCTTC
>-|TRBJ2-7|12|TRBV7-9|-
CATSYAGKEQYF
TGTGCCACCTCGTACGCGGGGAAGGAGCAGTACTTC
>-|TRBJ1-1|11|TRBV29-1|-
CSVWAGSEAFF
TGCAGCGTGTGGGCCGGCTCAGAAGCTTTCTTT
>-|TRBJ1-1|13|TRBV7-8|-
CASSLDRNTEAFF
TGTGCCAGCAGCTTAGACAGGAACACTGAAGCTTTCTTT
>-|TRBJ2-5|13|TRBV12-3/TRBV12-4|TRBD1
CASSLGTGETQYF
TGTGCCAGCAGTTTGGGGACAGGGGAGACCCAGTACTTC
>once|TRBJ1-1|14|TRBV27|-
CASSFSGGNTEAFF
TGTGCCAGCAGTTTTTCGGGGGGGAACACTGAAGCTTTCTTT
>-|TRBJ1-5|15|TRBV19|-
CASHVGPFSNQPQHF
TGTGCCAGTCATGTGGGCCCTTTTAGCAATCAGCCCCAGCATTTT
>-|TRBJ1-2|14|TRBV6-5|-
CASSYGGHNYGYTF
TGTGCCAGCAGTTACGGGGGACATAACTATGGCTACACCTTC
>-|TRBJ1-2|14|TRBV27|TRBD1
CASSRGQGGYGYTF
TGTGCCAGCAGCCGGGGACAGGGTGGCTATGGCTACACCTTC
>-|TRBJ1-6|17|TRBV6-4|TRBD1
CASRPGRTGGGNSPLHF
TGTGCCAGCAGACCGGGACGGACAGGAGGTGGTAATTCACCCCTCCACTTT
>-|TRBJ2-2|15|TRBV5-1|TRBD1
CASTTDRANTGELFF
TGCGCCAGCACAACGGACAGGGCGAACACCGGGGAGCTGTTTTTT
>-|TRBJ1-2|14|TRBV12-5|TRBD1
CASVVGGTGVGYTF
TGTGCTAGTGTCGTGGGGGGGACAGGGGTCGGCTACACCTTC
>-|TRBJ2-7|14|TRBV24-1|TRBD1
CATDGTGSSYEQYF
TGTGCCACTGACGGGACAGGGAGCTCCTACGAGCAGTACTTC
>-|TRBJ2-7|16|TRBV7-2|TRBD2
CASSLLIAGGPHEQYF
TGTGCCAGCAGCTTACTTATAGCGGGGGGCCCTCACGAGCAGTACTTC
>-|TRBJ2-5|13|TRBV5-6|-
CASSVGPQETQYF
TGTGCCAGCAGCGTGGGGCCCCAAGAGACCCAGTACTTC
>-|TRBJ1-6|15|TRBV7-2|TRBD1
CASSPGQAYNSPLHF
TGTGCCAGCAGCCCGGGACAGGCCTATAATTCACCCCTCCACTTT
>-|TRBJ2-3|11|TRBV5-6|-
CASSTRDTQYF
TGTGCCAGCAGCACTCGAGATACGCAGTATTTT
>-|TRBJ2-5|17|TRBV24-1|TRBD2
CATSDPALAERQETQYF
TGTGCCACCAGTGATCCTGCCCTAGCGGAACGGCAAGAGACCCAGTACTTC
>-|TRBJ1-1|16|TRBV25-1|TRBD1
CASSEPRGQGVTEAFF
TGTGCCAGCAGTGAACCTAGAGGACAGGGGGTCACTGAAGCTTTCTTT
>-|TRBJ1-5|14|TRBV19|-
CASSIRGSGQPQHF
TGTGCCAGTAGTATCAGGGGAAGTGGTCAGCCCCAGCATTTT
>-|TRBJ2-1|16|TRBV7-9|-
CASSLGGGRSYNEQFF
TGTGCCAGCAGCTTAGGTGGAGGCCGATCCTACAATGAGCAGTTCTTC
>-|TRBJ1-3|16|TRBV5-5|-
CASSDYRVRSGNTIYF
TGTGCCAGCAGCGACTACAGGGTCCGCTCTGGAAACACCATATATTTT
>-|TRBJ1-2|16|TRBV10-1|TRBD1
CASSAGTAISSYGYTF
TGCGCCAGCAGTGCGGGGACAGCCATTTCCTCTTATGGCTACACCTTC
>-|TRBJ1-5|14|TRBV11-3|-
CASSLGQSGQPQHF
TGTGCCAGCAGCTTGGGACAATCCGGTCAGCCCCAGCATTTT
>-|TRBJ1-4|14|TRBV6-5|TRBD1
CASFKGQGNEKLFF
TGTGCCAGCTTTAAGGGACAGGGGAATGAAAAACTGTTTTTT
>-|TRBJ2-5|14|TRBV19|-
CASTLPPARETQYF
TGTGCCAGTACTCTTCCCCCAGCGAGAGAGACCCAGTACTTC
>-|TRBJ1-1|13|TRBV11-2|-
CASSLVWSAEAFF
TGTGCCAGCAGCTTAGTTTGGAGCGCTGAAGCTTTCTTT
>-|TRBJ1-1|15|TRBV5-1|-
CASSLEIPRGGEAFF
TGCGCCAGCAGCTTGGAAATCCCCCGGGGGGGTGAAGCTTTCTTT
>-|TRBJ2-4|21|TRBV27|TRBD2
CASSLKGLRGSSGGGKNIQYF
TGTGCCAGCAGTTTAAAGGGGCTGCGAGGGTCTAGCGGGGGAGGTAAAAACATTCAGTACTTC